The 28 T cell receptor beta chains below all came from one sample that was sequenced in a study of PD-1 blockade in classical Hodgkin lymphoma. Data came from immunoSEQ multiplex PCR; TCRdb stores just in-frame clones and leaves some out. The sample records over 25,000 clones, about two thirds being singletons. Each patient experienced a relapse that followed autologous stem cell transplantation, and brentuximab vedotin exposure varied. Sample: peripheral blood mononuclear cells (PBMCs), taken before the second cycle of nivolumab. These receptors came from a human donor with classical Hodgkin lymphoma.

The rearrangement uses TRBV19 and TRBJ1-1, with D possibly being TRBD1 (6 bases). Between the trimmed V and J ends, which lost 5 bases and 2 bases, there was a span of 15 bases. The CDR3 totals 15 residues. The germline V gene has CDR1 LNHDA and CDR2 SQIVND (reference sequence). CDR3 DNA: TGTGCCAGTAGTGGGGGACATCCTCCAAACACTGAAGCTTTCTTT. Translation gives CASSGGHPPNTEAFF.

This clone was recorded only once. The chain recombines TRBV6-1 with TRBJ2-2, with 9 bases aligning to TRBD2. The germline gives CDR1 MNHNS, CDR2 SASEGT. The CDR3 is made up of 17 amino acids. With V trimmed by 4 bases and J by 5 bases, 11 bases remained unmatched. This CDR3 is CASSVSGGLAPTGELFF. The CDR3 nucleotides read TGTGCCAGCAGTGTATCGGGCGGACTAGCGCCAACCGGGGAGCTGTTTTTT.

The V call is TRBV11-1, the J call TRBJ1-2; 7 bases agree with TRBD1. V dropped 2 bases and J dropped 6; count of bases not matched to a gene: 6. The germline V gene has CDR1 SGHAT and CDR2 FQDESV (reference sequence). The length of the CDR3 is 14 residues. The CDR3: CASSLTGDWHGYTF. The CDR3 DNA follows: TGTGCCAGCAGCTTAACAGGGGATTGGCATGGCTACACCTTC.

Written as DNA, the CDR3 is TGTGCCAGCAGCTTACCACAGGGGGCAGGGTACGGCTACACCTTC. This translates into CASSLPQGAGYGYTF. The J gene is TRBJ1-2, the V gene TRBV11-2, with 9 bases that match TRBD1. V shed 2 bases, J shed 8 bases, and the junction held 9 bases outside the gene matches. The CDR3 has 15 amino acids. Per germline, CDR1 SGHAT and CDR2 FQNNGV. The entire variable domain, with the rest obtained from reference TRBV11-2 and TRBJ1-2, is as follows: EAGVAQSPRYKIIEKRQSVAFWCNPISGHATLYWYQQILGQGPKLLIQFQNNGVVDDSQLPKDRFSAERLKGVDSTLKIQPAKLEDSAVYLCASSLPQGAGYGYTFGSGTRLTVV.

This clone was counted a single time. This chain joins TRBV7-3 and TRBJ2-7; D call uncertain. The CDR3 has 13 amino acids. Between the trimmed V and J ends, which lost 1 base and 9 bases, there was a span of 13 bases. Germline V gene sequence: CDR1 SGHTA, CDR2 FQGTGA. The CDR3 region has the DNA TGTGCCAGCAGCTTAAGGGTGACTTCGGCGCAGTACTTC. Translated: CASSLRVTSAQYF. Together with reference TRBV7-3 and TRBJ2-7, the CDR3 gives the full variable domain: GAGVSQTPSNKVTEKGKYVELRCDPISGHTALYWYRQSLGQGPEFLIYFQGTGAADDSGLPNDRFFAVRPEGSVSTLKIQRTERGDSAVYLCASSLRVTSAQYFGPGTRLTVT.

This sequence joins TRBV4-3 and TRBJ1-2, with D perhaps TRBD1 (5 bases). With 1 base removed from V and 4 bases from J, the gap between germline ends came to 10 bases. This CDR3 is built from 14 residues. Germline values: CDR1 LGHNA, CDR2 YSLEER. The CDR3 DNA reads TGCGCCAGCAGCCAAGGTCGGGGGAGCTATGGCTACACCTTC. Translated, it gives CASSQGRGSYGYTF.

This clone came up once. The CDR3 loop is CASSFLRQDAYEQYF. CDR3 coding DNA: TGTGCCAGCAGTTTTCTCAGGCAGGACGCCTACGAGCAGTACTTC. The chain joins TRBV27 to TRBJ2-7; no definite D call. V was trimmed by 3 bases and J by 2 bases, leaving 14 bases between them. The CDR3 spans 15 residues. In germline, CDR1 is MNHEY, CDR2 SMNVEV (reference sequence).

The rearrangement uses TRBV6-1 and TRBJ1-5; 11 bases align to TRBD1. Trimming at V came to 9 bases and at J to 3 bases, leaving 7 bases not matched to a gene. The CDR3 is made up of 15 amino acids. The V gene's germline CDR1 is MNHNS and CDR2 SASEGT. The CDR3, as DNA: TGTGCCAGTCGGACAGGGGGCGGAAACAATCAGCCCCAGCATTTT. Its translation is CASRTGGGNNQPQHF.

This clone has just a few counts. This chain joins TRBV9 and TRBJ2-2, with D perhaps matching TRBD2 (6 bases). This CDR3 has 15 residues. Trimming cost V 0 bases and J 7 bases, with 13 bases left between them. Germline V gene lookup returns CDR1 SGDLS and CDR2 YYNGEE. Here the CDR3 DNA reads TGTGCCAGCAGCGTAGGAGGAGGGGAGGTCGGGGAGCTGTTTTTT. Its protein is CASSVGGGEVGELFF.

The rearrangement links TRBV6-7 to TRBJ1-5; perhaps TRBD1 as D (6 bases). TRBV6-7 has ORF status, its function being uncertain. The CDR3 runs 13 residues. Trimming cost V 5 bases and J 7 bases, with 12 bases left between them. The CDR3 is CASSTQGGQPQHF. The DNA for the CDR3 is TGTGCCAGCAGTACACAAGGGGGACAGCCCCAGCATTTT.

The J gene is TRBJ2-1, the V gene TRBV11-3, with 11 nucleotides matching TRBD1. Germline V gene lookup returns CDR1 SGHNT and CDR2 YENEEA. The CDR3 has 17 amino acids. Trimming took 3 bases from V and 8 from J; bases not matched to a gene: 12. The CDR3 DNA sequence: TGTGCCAGCAGCTTCTATCTCCGGGACAGGGGGGGGTATGAGCAGTTCTTC. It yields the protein CASSFYLRDRGGYEQFF.

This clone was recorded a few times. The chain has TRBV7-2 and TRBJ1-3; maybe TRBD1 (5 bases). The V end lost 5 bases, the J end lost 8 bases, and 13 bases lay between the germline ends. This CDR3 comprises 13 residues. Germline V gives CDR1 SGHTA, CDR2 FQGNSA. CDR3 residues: CASSQGAWDTIYF. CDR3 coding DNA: TGTGCCAGCAGCCAAGGGGCTTGGGACACCATATATTTT.

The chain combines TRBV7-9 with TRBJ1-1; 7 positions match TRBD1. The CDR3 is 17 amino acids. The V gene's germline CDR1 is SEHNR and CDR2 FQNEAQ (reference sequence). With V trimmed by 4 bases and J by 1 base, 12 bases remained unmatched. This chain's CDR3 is CASSSLKDRPGNTEAFF. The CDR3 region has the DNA TGTGCCAGCAGCTCCTTAAAGGACAGGCCGGGGAACACTGAAGCTTTCTTT.

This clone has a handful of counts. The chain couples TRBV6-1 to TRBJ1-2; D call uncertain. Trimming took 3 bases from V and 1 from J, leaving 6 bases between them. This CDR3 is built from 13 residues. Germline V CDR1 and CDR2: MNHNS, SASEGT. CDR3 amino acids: CASSDNLNYGYTF. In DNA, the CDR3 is TGTGCCAGCAGTGATAACCTTAACTATGGCTACACCTTC.

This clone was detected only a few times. The CDR3 sequence: CASGEVYSPLHF. The CDR3 nucleotides read TGTGCCAGCGGAGAAGTCTATTCACCCCTCCACTTT. The V and J genes are TRBV28 and TRBJ1-6; no firm D call. Germline CDR1 reads MDHEN; CDR2 reads SYDVKM. V dropped 8 bases and J dropped 8 bases, with 10 bases sitting between them. The CDR3 is 12 amino acids.

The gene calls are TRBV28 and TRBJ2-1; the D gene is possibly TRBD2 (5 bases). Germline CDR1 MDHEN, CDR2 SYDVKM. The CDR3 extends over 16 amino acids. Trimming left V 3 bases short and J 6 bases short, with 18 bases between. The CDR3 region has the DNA TGTGCCAGCAGTTTCGCCGGGGTTCGACTTAGCAATGAGCAGTTCTTC. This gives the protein CASSFAGVRLSNEQFF.

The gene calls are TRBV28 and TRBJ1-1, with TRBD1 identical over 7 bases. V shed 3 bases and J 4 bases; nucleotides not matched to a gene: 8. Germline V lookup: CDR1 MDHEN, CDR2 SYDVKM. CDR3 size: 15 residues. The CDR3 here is CASSFFGQVATEAFF. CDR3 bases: TGTGCCAGCAGTTTTTTCGGACAGGTGGCCACTGAAGCTTTCTTT. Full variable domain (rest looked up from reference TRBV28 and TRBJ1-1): DVKVTQSSRYLVKRTGEKVFLECVQDMDHENMFWYRQDPGLGLRLIYFSYDVKMKEKGDIPEGYSVSREKKERFSLILESASTNQTSMYLCASSFFGQVATEAFFGQGTRLTVV.

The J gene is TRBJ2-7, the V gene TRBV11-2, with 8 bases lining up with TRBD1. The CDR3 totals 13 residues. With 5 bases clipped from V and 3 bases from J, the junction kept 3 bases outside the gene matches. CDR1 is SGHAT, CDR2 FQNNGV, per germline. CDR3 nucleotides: TGTGCCAGCAGCCGGGGACAGGACTACGAGCAGTACGTC. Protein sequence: CASSRGQDYEQYV.

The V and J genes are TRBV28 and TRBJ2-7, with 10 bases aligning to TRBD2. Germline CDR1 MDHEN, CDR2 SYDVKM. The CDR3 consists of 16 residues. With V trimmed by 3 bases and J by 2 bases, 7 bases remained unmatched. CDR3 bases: TGTGCCAGCAGTTTTCAGAGGAGCGGGGGGGCCTACGAGCAGTACGTC. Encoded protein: CASSFQRSGGAYEQYV.

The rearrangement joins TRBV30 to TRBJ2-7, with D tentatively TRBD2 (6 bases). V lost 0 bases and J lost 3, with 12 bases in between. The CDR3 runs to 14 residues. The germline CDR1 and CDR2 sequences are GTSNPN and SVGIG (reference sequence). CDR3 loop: CAWSVGSGGYEQYF. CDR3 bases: TGTGCCTGGAGTGTTGGGTCCGGGGGCTACGAGCAGTACTTC.

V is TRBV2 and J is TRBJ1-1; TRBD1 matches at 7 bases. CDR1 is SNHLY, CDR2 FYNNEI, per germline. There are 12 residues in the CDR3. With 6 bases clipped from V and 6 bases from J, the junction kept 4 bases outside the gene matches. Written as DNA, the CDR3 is TGTGCCAGCAGGAACAGGGGACCTGAAGCTTTCTTT. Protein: CASRNRGPEAFF.

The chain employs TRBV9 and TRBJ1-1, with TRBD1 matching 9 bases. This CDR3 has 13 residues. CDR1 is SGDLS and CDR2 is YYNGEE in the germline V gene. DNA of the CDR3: TGTGCTTTGACAGGGGGAATGAACACTGAAGCTTTCTTT. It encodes CALTGGMNTEAFF.

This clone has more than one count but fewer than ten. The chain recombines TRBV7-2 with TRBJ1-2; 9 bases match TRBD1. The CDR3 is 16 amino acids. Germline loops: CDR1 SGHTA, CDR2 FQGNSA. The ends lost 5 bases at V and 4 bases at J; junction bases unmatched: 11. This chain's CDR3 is CASSPRTGVMSYGYTF. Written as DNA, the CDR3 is TGTGCCAGCAGCCCTCGGACAGGGGTGATGTCCTATGGCTACACCTTC.

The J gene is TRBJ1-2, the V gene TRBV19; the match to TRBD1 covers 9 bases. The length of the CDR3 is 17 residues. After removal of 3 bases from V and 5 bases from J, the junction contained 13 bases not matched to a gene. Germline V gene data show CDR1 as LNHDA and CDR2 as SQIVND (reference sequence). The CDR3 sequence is CASSIGQGTRLRYGYTF. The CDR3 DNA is TGTGCCAGTAGTATCGGACAGGGGACCAGATTACGTTATGGCTACACCTTC. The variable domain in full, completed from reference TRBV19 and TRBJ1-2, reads DGGITQSPKYLFRKEGQNVTLSCEQNLNHDAMYWYRQDPGQGLRLIYYSQIVNDFQKGDIAEGYSVSREKKESFPLTVTSAQKNPTAFYLCASSIGQGTRLRYGYTFGSGTRLTVV.

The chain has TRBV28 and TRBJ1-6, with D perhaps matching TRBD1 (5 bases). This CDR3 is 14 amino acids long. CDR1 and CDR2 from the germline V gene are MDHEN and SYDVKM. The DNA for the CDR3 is TGTGCATCGGGGGGATACTCCTATAATTCACCCCTCCACTTT. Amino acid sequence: CASGGYSYNSPLHF.

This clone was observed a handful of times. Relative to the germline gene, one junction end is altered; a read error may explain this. CDR3 bases: TGCGCCAGCAGCCCTCAAGGGGGACAGAGTAATGAAAAACTGTTTTTT. The encoded protein is CASSPQGGQSNEKLFF. This sequence joins TRBV7-2 and TRBJ1-4; 7 nucleotides agree with TRBD1. The CDR3 is made up of 16 amino acids. From germline, CDR1 is SGHTA and CDR2 FQGNSA. Full variable domain (rest looked up from reference TRBV7-2 and TRBJ1-4): GAGVSQSPSNKVTEKGKDVELRCDPISGHTALYWYRQSLGQGLEFLIYFQGNSAPDKSGLPSDRFSAERTGGSVSTLTIQRTQQEDSAVYLCASSPQGGQSNEKLFFGSGTQLSVL.

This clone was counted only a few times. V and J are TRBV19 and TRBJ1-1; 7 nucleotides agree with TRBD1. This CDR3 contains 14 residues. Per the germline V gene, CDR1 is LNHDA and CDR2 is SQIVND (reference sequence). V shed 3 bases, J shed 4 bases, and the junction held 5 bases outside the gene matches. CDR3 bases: TGTGCCAGTAGTATGGGCAGGGGGATCACTGAAGCTTTCTTT. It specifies CASSMGRGITEAFF.

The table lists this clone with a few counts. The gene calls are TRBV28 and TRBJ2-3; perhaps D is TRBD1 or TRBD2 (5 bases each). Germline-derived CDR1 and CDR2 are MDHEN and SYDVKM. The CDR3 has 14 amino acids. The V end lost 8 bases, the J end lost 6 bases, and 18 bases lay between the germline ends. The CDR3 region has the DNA TGTGCCAGCGGCAGGGTGGGGAGTGTGGATACGCAGTATTTT. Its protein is CASGRVGSVDTQYF. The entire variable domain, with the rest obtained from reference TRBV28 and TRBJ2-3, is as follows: DVKVTQSSRYLVKRTGEKVFLECVQDMDHENMFWYRQDPGLGLRLIYFSYDVKMKEKGDIPEGYSVSREKKERFSLILESASTNQTSMYLCASGRVGSVDTQYFGPGTRLTVL.